The T cell receptor (beta chain) described here comes from a study of blood T cell repertoires in COVID-19. TCRdb's table, derived via immunoSEQ multiplex PCR, lists solely in-frame clones and lacks some. Of about 400,000 clones listed, approximately 86% were seen once; the top ten hold roughly 2%. Looked up from germline, CDR1 is SNHLY and CDR2 is FYNNEI. The CDR3 sequence is 12 residues long. V was pared by 4 bases and J by 4 bases, with 7 bases between. The TCR was taken from a woman between 40 and 55 years old with acute COVID-19. The rearrangement joins TRBV2 to TRBJ1-2; D gene ambiguous. Input material: PBMCs or T cells enriched from blood (not recorded which). The CDR3 nucleotides read TGTGCCAGCAGTGGCGAGGGCTATGGCTACACCTTC. Its protein is CASSGEGYGYTF.